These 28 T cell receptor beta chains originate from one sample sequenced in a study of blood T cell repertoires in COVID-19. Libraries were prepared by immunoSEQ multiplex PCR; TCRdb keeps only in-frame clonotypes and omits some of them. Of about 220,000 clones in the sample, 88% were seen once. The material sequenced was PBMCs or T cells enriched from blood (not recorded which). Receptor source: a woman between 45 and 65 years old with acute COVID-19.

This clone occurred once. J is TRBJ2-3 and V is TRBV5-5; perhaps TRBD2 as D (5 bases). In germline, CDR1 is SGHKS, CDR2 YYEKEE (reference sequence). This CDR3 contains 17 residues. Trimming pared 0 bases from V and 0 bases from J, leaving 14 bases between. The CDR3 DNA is TGTGCCAGCAGCTTGGAGGCGAGGGTTCCGAGCACAGATACGCAGTATTTT. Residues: CASSLEARVPSTDTQYF.

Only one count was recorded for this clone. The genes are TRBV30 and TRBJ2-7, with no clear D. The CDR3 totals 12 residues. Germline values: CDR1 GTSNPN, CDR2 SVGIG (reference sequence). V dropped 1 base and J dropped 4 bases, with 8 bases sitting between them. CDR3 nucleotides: TGTGCCTGGAGTGGATCTGCGTACGAGCAGTACTTC. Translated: CAWSGSAYEQYF.

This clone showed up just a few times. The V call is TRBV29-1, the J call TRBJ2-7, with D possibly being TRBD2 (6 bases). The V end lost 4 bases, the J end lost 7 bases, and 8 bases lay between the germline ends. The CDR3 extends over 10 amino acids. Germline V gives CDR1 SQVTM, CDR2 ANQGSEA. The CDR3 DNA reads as TGCAGCGTTGGGGGGGAGGAGCAGTACTTC. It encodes CSVGGEEQYF.

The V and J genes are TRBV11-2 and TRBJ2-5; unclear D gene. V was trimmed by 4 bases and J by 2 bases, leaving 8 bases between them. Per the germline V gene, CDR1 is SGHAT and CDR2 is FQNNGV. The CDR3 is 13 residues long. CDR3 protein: CASSYRVQETQYF. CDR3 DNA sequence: TGTGCCAGCAGCTACAGAGTACAAGAGACCCAGTACTTC.

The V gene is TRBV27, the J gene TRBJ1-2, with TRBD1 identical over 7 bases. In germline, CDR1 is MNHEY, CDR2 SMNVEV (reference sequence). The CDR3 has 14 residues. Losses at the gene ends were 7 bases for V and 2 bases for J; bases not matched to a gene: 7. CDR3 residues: CASKRQGVNYGYTF. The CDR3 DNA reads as TGTGCCAGCAAGAGACAGGGAGTGAACTATGGCTACACCTTC.

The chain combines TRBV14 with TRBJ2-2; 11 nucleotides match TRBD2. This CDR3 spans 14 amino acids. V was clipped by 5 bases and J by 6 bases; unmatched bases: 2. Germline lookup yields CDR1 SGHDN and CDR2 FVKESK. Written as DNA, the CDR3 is TGTGCCAGCAGCATGGGACTAGCGGCCGGGGAGCTGTTTTTT. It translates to CASSMGLAAGELFF.

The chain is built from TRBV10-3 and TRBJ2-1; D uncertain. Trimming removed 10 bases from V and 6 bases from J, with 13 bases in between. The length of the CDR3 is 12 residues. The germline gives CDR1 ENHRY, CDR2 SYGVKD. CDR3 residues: CATSYHANEQFF. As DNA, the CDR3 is TGTGCCACATCCTACCATGCCAATGAGCAGTTCTTC.

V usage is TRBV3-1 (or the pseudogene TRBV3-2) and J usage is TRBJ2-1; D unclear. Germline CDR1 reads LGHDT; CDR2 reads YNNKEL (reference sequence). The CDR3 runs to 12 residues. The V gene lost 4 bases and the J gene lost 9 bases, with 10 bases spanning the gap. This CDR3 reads CASSPNYGEQFF. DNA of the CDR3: TGTGCCAGCAGCCCCAACTACGGTGAGCAGTTCTTC.

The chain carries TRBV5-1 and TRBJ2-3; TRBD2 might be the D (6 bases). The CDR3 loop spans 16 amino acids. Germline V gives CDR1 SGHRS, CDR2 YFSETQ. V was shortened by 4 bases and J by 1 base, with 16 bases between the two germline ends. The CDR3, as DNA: TGCGCCAGCAGCCCGGAGGTCTTAGCGGGCACAGATACGCAGTATTTT. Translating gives CASSPEVLAGTDTQYF.

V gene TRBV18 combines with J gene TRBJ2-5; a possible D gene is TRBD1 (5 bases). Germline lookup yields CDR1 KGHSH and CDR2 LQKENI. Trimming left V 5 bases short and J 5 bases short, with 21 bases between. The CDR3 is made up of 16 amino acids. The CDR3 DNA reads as TGTGCCAGCTCAACCAGGATTCCGGACATTCGGGAGACCCAGTACTTC. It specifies CASSTRIPDIRETQYF.

The CDR3 DNA follows: TGCGCCAGCAGCCATGTCGGGACAGTTTACGAGCAGTACTTC. It specifies CASSHVGTVYEQYF. The chain has TRBV4-3 and TRBJ2-7, with 7 bases aligning to TRBD1. The CDR3 sequence is 14 residues long. The V and J ends lost 3 bases and 4 bases, in that order; junction bases with no gene match: 6. Germline-derived CDR1 and CDR2 are LGHNA and YSLEER.

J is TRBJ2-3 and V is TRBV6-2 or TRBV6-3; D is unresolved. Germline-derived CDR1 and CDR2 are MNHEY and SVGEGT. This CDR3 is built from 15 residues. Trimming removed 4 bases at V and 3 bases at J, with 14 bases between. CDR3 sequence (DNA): TGTGCCAGCAGTTCCCTCCAGCGTACAACAGATACGCAGTATTTT. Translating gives CASSSLQRTTDTQYF.

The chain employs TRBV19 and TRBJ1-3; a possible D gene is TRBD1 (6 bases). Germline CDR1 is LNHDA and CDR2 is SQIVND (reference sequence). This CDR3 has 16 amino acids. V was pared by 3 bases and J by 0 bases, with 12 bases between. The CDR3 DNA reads TGTGCCAGTAGTATTGGGGACACCCGCTCTGGAAACACCATATATTTT. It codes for CASSIGDTRSGNTIYF. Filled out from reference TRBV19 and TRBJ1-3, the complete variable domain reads DGGITQSPKYLFRKEGQNVTLSCEQNLNHDAMYWYRQDPGQGLRLIYYSQIVNDFQKGDIAEGYSVSREKKESFPLTVTSAQKNPTAFYLCASSIGDTRSGNTIYFGEGSWLTVV.

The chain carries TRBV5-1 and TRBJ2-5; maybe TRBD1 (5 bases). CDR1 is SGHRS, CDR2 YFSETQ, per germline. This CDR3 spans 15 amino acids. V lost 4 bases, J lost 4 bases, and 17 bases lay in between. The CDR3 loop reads CASSKETDLPETQYF. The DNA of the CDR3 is TGCGCCAGCAGCAAAGAGACAGACCTACCAGAGACCCAGTACTTC.

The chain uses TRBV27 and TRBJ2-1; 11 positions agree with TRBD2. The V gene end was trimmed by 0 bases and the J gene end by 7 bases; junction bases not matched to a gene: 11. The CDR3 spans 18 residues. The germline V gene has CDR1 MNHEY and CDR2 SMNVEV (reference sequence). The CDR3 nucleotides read TGTGCCAGCAGTTTATCGACGGCGGTGCCTAGCGGGAGGAATGAGCAGTTCTTC. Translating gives CASSLSTAVPSGRNEQFF.

The CDR3 bases are TGTGCCAGCAGTTACCCTTGGCGGCGGGGAATAGGTGAGCAGTTCTTC. Its protein is CASSYPWRRGIGEQFF. The rearrangement uses TRBV6-9 and TRBJ2-1; a weak D match, TRBD2 (6 bases). The germline gives CDR1 MNHGY, CDR2 SVAAGI. V gave up 3 bases and J gave up 9 bases, with 21 bases separating them. This CDR3 is 16 amino acids long.

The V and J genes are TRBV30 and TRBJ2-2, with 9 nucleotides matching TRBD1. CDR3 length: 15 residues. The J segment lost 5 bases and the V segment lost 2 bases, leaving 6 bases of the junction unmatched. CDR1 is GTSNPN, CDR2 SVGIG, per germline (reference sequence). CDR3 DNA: TGTGCCTGGAGTATGATACAGGGGGCGACCGGGGAGCTGTTTTTT. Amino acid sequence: CAWSMIQGATGELFF.

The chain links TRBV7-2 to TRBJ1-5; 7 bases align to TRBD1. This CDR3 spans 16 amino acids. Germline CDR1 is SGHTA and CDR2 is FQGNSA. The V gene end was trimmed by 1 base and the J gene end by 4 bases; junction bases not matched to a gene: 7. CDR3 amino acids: CASSLGGGGGNQPQHF. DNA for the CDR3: TGTGCCAGCAGCTTAGGTGGAGGGGGCGGGAATCAGCCCCAGCATTTT.

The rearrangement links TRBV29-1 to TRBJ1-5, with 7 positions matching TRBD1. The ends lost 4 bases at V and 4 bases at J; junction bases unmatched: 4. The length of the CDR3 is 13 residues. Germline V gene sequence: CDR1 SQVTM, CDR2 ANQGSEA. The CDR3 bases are TGCAGCGTTGGACAGGGCCTAAATCAGCCCCAGCATTTT. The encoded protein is CSVGQGLNQPQHF.

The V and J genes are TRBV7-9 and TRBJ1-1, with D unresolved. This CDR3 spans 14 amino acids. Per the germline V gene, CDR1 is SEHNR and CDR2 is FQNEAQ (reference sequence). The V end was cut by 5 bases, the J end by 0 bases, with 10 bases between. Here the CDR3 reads CASSATAMNTEAFF. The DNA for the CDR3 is TGTGCCAGCAGCGCCACAGCTATGAACACTGAAGCTTTCTTT.

The CDR3 nucleotides read TGTGCCAGCAGAACCGGGACTAGCGGCTACAATGAGCAGTTCTTC. Translation: CASRTGTSGYNEQFF. The chain is built from TRBV28 and TRBJ2-1, with 11 bases matching TRBD2. The CDR3 loop spans 15 amino acids. CDR1 MDHEN and CDR2 SYDVKM come from the germline V gene. The V gene end was trimmed by 6 bases and the J gene end by 3 bases; junction bases not matched to a gene: 4.

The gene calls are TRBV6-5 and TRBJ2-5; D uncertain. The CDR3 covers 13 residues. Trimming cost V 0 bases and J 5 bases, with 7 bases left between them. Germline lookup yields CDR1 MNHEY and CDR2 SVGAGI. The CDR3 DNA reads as TGTGCCAGCAGTTACTCGAGTTATGAGACCCAGTACTTC. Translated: CASSYSSYETQYF.

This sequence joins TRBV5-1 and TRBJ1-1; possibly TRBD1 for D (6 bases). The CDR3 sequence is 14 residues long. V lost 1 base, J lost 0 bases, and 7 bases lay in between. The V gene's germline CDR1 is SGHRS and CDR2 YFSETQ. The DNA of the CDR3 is TGCGCCAGCAGCTTGCAGGGGATGAACACTGAAGCTTTCTTT. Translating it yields CASSLQGMNTEAFF.

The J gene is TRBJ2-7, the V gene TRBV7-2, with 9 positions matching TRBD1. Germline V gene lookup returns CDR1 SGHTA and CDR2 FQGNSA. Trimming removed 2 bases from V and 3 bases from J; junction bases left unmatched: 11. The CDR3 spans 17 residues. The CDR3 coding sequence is TGTGCCAGCAGCTTACGAACCCCGGGACAGGGATTCTACGAGCAGTACTTC. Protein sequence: CASSLRTPGQGFYEQYF.

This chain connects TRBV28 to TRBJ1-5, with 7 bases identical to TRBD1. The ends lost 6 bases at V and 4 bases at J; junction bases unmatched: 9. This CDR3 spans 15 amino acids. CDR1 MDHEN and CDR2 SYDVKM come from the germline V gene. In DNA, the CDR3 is TGTGCCAGCAGCCGCCCTATGACAGGGAATCAGCCCCAGCATTTT. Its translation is CASSRPMTGNQPQHF.

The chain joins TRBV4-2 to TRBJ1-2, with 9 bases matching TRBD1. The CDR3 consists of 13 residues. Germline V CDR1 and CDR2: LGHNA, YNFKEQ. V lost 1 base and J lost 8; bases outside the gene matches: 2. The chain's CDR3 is CASSQGTGDGYTF. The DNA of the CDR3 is TGTGCCAGCAGCCAAGGGACAGGGGACGGCTACACCTTC.

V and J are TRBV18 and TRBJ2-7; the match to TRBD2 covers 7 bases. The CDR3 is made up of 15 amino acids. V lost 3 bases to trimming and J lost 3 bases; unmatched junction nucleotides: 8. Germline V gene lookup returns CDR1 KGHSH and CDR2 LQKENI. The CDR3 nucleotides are TGTGCCAGCTCACCTCGGGGCGGGGGTTACTACGAGCAGTACTTC. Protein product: CASSPRGGGYYEQYF.

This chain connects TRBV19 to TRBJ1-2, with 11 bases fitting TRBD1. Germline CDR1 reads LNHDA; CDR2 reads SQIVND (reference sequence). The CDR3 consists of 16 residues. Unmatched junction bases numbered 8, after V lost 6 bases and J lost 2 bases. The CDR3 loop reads CASSQPDRGRNYGYTF. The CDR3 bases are TGTGCCAGTAGCCAACCGGACAGGGGGCGGAACTATGGCTACACCTTC.